A selection of T cell receptor beta chains follows, all from one sample in a study of spatial heterogeneity in lung cancer. One entry per CDR3 protein, called by TCRdb with MiXCR from the 5' RACE reads. The sample lists under 100,000 distinct CDR3 sequences; around 8.6% were seen once. The source material was PBMCs, sampled at surgery. The receptors here all came from a male donor with early-stage non-small cell lung cancer. The CDR3 runs from the conserved cysteine through the conserved F or W.

j_call v_call cdr3_aa
TRBJ1-5 TRBV20-1 CSARDSVHGNQPQHF
TRBJ1-1 TRBV5-1 CASSLEGVGNTEAFF
TRBJ1-5 TRBV7-2 CASSWGATSNQPQHF
TRBJ1-5 TRBV7-8 CASSEEMGQPQHF
TRBJ2-1 TRBV20-1 CSAGKAGGYNEQFF
TRBJ2-1 TRBV4-1 CASSQPSGGKYEQFF
TRBJ2-1 TRBV11-2 CASSLLYNEQFF
TRBJ2-3 TRBV5-6 CASSRDRVKWTQYF
TRBJ2-1 TRBV29-1 CSVADRANEQFF
TRBJ1-6 TRBV6-2/TRBV6-3 CASSYLQGLIPLHF
TRBJ2-1 TRBV29-1 CSISGSDNEQFF
TRBJ2-2 TRBV29-1 CSVASHTGELFF
TRBJ1-5 TRBV6-6 CASSFHKNQPQHF
TRBJ1-3 TRBV21-1 CASSKEGGELSSGNTIYF
TRBJ1-2 TRBV28 CASGTGSMGYGYTF
TRBJ2-2 TRBV5-1 CASSAGTTDTGELFF
TRBJ2-2 TRBV2 CASKGQPANTGELFF
TRBJ2-1 TRBV30 CASSLAGGPRNEQFF
TRBJ2-5 TRBV28 CASSHLLAGGETQYF
TRBJ2-2 TRBV5-4 CASRPTSGGENTGELFF
TRBJ2-3 TRBV3-1 CASSQDPSGGGWDTQYF
TRBJ1-6 TRBV15 CATSRATDSPLHF
TRBJ2-4 TRBV24-1 CATSDLPLRCDIQYF
TRBJ1-6 TRBV6-1 CASTPGTGAGNSPLHF
TRBJ2-2 TRBV27 CASALGSLDTGELFF
TRBJ2-5 TRBV5-6 CASSLGSGRETQYF
TRBJ1-2 TRBV6-5 CASNAGQRNYGYTF
TRBJ2-3 TRBV4-3 CASSQDLAGGAEDTQYF
TRBJ2-3 TRBV5-4 CASSLSGAGDTQYF
TRBJ2-1 TRBV7-9 CASSPLAGTEFF
TRBJ2-3 TRBV20-1 CSARIRGRNTDTQYF
TRBJ1-3 TRBV6-6 CATGQVGNTIYF
TRBJ1-3 TRBV4-1 CASSQDPASGNTIYF
TRBJ1-1 TRBV5-1 CASSQGGLLNTEAFF
TRBJ2-5 TRBV9 CASSVGSRAGETQYF
TRBJ2-7 TRBV4-1 CASSQGPGTAYEQYF
TRBJ2-7 TRBV5-1 CASSGQGEGYEQYF
TRBJ1-1 TRBV30 CAWSGGVPPEAFF
TRBJ2-7 TRBV20-1 CSAREGAIEQYF
TRBJ2-5 TRBV19 CASSIQRGGRGTQYF